Following are 23 T cell receptor beta chains from one sample sequenced in a study of PD-1 blockade in classical Hodgkin lymphoma (TCRdb year 2020). The library was prepared using the immunoSEQ multiplex PCR assay. TCRdb took over this immuneACCESS table, retaining in-frame rearrangements with V and J assigned. Such tables are incomplete; in checked studies, under half of the missing clones stem from an unresolved V gene, and the remainder is unexplained. This sample is represented by 11,000 to 15,000 clones; around 80% of them were singletons. Clones ranked in the top ten supply 3.5% to 5% of the sample. What this sample's time point label stands for: cycle 1 day 1 (C1D1), immediately before nivolumab initiation. Every trial patient had relapsed following autologous stem cell transplantation, and prior brentuximab vedotin exposure was what differed among cohorts A, B and C. Sequencing used peripheral blood mononuclear cells (PBMCs), obtained at baseline. The origin of the receptors is a human donor with classical Hodgkin lymphoma.

Worth noting for this clone: Other DNA sequences in this sample translate to the same CDR3. The chain is built from TRBV2 and TRBJ1-1, with 10 bases matching TRBD1. CDR1 and CDR2 from the germline V gene are SNHLY and FYNNEI. V lost 6 bases and J lost 8; bases outside the gene matches: 6. This CDR3 has 13 amino acids. CDR3 coding DNA: TGTGCCAGCAGCAAGGGACAGGGGACCGAAGCTTTCTTT. Translating gives CASSKGQGTEAFF.

This clone was picked up a small number of times. This rearrangement joins TRBV7-9 to TRBJ1-5, with no clear D. CDR1 is SEHNR and CDR2 is FQNEAQ in the germline V gene (reference sequence). The CDR3 extends over 17 amino acids. V shed 4 bases and J shed 4 bases, with 20 bases lying between them. The CDR3 spells CASSSSRAVDLNQPQHF. As DNA, the CDR3 is TGTGCCAGCAGCTCTTCGCGAGCGGTCGACCTAAATCAGCCCCAGCATTTT.

The gene calls are TRBV27 and TRBJ2-7; D unresolved. The V and J ends lost 7 bases and 0 bases respectively, with 13 bases between them. The germline V gene encodes CDR1 MNHEY and CDR2 SMNVEV (reference sequence). This CDR3 region has 14 residues. DNA for the CDR3: TGTGCCAGCAAAGGGCAGGCAAGCTCCTACGAGCAGTACTTC. The encoded protein is CASKGQASSYEQYF.

CDR3 residues: CASSFGGSVQPQHF. The CDR3 DNA is TGTGCCAGCAGTTTTGGGGGTTCGGTTCAGCCCCAGCATTTT. The genes are TRBV28 and TRBJ1-5; maybe TRBD1 (5 bases). Germline-derived CDR1 and CDR2 are MDHEN and SYDVKM. The CDR3 has 14 amino acids. Trimming left V 3 bases short and J 6 bases short, with 12 bases between.

This chain joins TRBV7-9 and TRBJ1-1; no clear D. Germline values: CDR1 SEHNR, CDR2 FQNEAQ (reference sequence). The V and J ends lost 5 bases and 11 bases respectively, with 15 bases between them. This CDR3 is built from 12 residues. The CDR3 sequence: CASSRDIFDAFF. DNA of the CDR3: TGTGCCAGCAGCCGAGACATCTTTGACGCTTTCTTT.

V is TRBV6-1 and J is TRBJ2-6; D gene unclear. The germline gives CDR1 MNHNS, CDR2 SASEGT. This CDR3 comprises 15 residues. The germline V and J ends were trimmed by 3 bases and 0 bases, with 6 bases remaining between them. The CDR3 region has the DNA TGTGCCAGCAGTGAGAAGGGCTCTGGGGCCAACGTCCTGACTTTC. Translated: CASSEKGSGANVLTF.

The chain carries TRBV27 and TRBJ2-7; 8 bases match TRBD2. This CDR3 has 14 amino acids. J lost 4 bases, V lost 5 bases, and 7 bases had no gene match. Per the germline V gene, CDR1 is MNHEY and CDR2 is SMNVEV (reference sequence). In nucleotides, the CDR3 is TGTGCCAGCAGTCCCCCGGGGGGGCTTTACGAGCAGTACTTC. This translates into CASSPPGGLYEQYF.

V usage is TRBV10-3 and J usage is TRBJ1-3; 7 bases are shared with TRBD1. With 3 bases clipped from V and 0 bases from J, the junction kept 5 bases outside the gene matches. CDR3 length equals 16 residues. The germline V gene encodes CDR1 ENHRY and CDR2 SYGVKD. The CDR3 region is CAISDPGQTSGNTIYF. CDR3 bases: TGTGCCATCAGTGATCCGGGACAGACCTCTGGAAACACCATATATTTT.

The chain employs TRBV4-1 and TRBJ2-7; D ambiguous. V was pared by 1 base and J by 3 bases, with 7 bases between. Germline loops: CDR1 MGHRA, CDR2 YSYEKL. The CDR3 covers 13 residues. The CDR3 nucleotides read TGCGCCAGCAGCCAAGTAGGCTTCTACGAGCAGTACTTC. Translating it yields CASSQVGFYEQYF.

The chain carries TRBV9 and TRBJ2-1; TRBD1 agrees at 8 bases. Germline V gene lookup returns CDR1 SGDLS and CDR2 YYNGEE. Trimming removed 0 bases from V and 6 bases from J; junction bases left unmatched: 11. The CDR3 extends over 17 amino acids. The CDR3 region is CASSVEITGGAGNEQFF. In DNA, the CDR3 is TGTGCCAGCAGCGTAGAGATAACAGGGGGAGCCGGCAATGAGCAGTTCTTC.

The V gene is TRBV5-1, the J gene TRBJ2-3, with D uncertain. V was clipped by 5 bases and J by 3 bases, with 4 bases between them. CDR1 and CDR2 (germline): SGHRS, YFSETQ. The CDR3 covers 11 residues. The CDR3 sequence: CASSNTDTQYF. In DNA form, the CDR3 reads TGCGCCAGCAGTAATACAGATACGCAGTATTTT.

V usage is TRBV6-1 and J usage is TRBJ2-3, with D possibly being TRBD1 (5 bases). The length of the CDR3 is 16 residues. Germline CDR1 and CDR2: MNHNS and SASEGT. The V and J ends lost 2 bases and 1 base respectively, with 13 bases between them. The CDR3 spells CASSETTGRGTDTQYF. The CDR3 DNA sequence: TGTGCCAGCAGTGAAACCACAGGACGCGGCACAGATACGCAGTATTTT.

The V and J genes are TRBV4-2 and TRBJ2-5; 11 bases are a match to TRBD1. CDR3 length: 15 residues. Trimming cost V 4 bases and J 5 bases; bases outside gene matches: 6. CDR1 and CDR2 (germline): LGHNA, YNFKEQ. CDR3 bases: TGTGCCAGCAGCCTACGGGACAGGGGGAGGGAGACCCAGTACTTC. Translated: CASSLRDRGRETQYF.

The rearrangement uses TRBV15 and TRBJ1-6, with D unclear. Germline V lookup: CDR1 LNHNV, CDR2 YYDKDF (reference sequence). V lost 1 base, J lost 2 bases, and 3 bases lay in between. CDR3 length: 14 amino acids. DNA of the CDR3: TGTGCCACCAGCAGAGTTGCCTATAATTCACCCCTCCACTTT. This gives the protein CATSRVAYNSPLHF. Filled out from reference TRBV15 and TRBJ1-6, the complete variable domain reads DAMVIQNPRYQVTQFGKPVTLSCSQTLNHNVMYWYQQKSSQAPKLLFHYYDKDFNNEADTPDNFQSRRPNTSFCFLDIRSPGLGDTAMYLCATSRVAYNSPLHFGNGTRLTVT.

V usage is TRBV7-6 and J usage is TRBJ1-4, with no clear D. Trimming shortened V by 6 bases and J by 2 bases, and 7 bases separated the two germline ends. The CDR3 consists of 13 residues. CDR1 SGHVS and CDR2 FNYEAQ come from the germline V gene. For the CDR3, the DNA is TGTGCCAGCAGTAGGGAGACTAATGAAAAACTGTTTTTT. Translation: CASSRETNEKLFF.

CDR3 protein: CAISALQGTNEKLFF. As DNA, the CDR3 is TGTGCCATCAGCGCCCTCCAGGGTACTAATGAAAAACTGTTTTTT. The chain combines TRBV10-3 with TRBJ1-4, with D maybe TRBD1 (5 bases). V was pared by 6 bases and J by 2 bases, with 13 bases between. Per germline, CDR1 ENHRY and CDR2 SYGVKD. CDR3 length: 15 amino acids.

This clone was picked up a small number of times. This chain uses TRBV19 with TRBJ1-1; D perhaps matches TRBD1 (5 bases). Per the germline V gene, CDR1 is LNHDA and CDR2 is SQIVND (reference sequence). Trimming removed 5 bases from V and 7 bases from J, with 14 bases in between. The CDR3 extends over 13 amino acids. CDR3 DNA sequence: TGTGCCAGTAGTGCCAGCTTCAGGGTTGAAGCTTTCTTT. Its protein product is CASSASFRVEAFF. The full variable domain, rest sourced from reference TRBV19 and TRBJ1-1, is DGGITQSPKYLFRKEGQNVTLSCEQNLNHDAMYWYRQDPGQGLRLIYYSQIVNDFQKGDIAEGYSVSREKKESFPLTVTSAQKNPTAFYLCASSASFRVEAFFGQGTRLTVV.

The genes are TRBV6-6 and TRBJ1-2; unclear D gene. Germline V CDR1 and CDR2: MNHNY, SVGAGI (reference sequence). V was shortened by 10 bases and J by 4 bases, with 10 bases between the two germline ends. The length of the CDR3 is 11 residues. Here the CDR3 reads CATKAGYGYTF. In DNA, the CDR3 is TGTGCCACCAAAGCGGGCTATGGCTACACCTTC.

This clone appeared a single time. The V gene is TRBV28, the J gene TRBJ1-4, with a possible D match to TRBD1 (5 bases). Germline V gene lookup returns CDR1 MDHEN and CDR2 SYDVKM. Trimming shortened V by 5 bases and J by 10 bases, and 11 bases separated the two germline ends. This CDR3 has 12 residues. CDR3 sequence: CASSPRVGKLFF. DNA of the CDR3: TGTGCCAGCAGTCCCAGGGTAGGAAAACTGTTTTTT.

This clone came up a few times. This CDR3 is CASRTQRTGPGPHKLFF. In DNA form, the CDR3 reads TGTGCCAGCAGGACGCAAAGAACCGGGCCAGGCCCTCATAAACTGTTTTTT. The J gene is TRBJ1-4, the V gene TRBV28; D is unclear. Trimming removed 6 bases from V and 11 bases from J, with 28 bases in between. CDR1 and CDR2 from the germline V gene are MDHEN and SYDVKM. The CDR3 runs to 17 residues.

This clone was detected only once. The chain is built from TRBV6-1 and TRBJ1-4, with 10 bases lining up with TRBD1. The junction had 17 bases not matched to a gene; V was cut back by 3 bases and J by 7 bases. Germline loops: CDR1 MNHNS, CDR2 SASEGT. CDR3 size: 19 residues. The CDR3 reads CASSDSLFSRDRGREKLFF. In DNA, the CDR3 is TGTGCCAGCAGTGATTCCCTTTTTTCTCGGGACAGGGGACGTGAAAAACTGTTTTTT.

V and J are TRBV28 and TRBJ2-7; D is possibly TRBD1 (6 bases). CDR3 size: 18 residues. Trimming left V 5 bases short and J 3 bases short, with 26 bases between. The germline gives CDR1 MDHEN, CDR2 SYDVKM. DNA for the CDR3: TGTGCCAGCAGTCAGACGACATACAGGGTAATTGACGACTACGAGCAGTACTTC. Its protein product is CASSQTTYRVIDDYEQYF.

The chain joins TRBV6-5 to TRBJ2-7; 7 bases agree with TRBD1. Trimming removed 0 bases from V and 5 bases from J; junction bases left unmatched: 4. There are 14 residues in the CDR3. The germline V gene has CDR1 MNHEY and CDR2 SVGAGI. CDR3 sequence reads: CASSYSEQGNEQYF. The CDR3 region has the DNA TGTGCCAGCAGTTACTCAGAACAGGGGAACGAGCAGTACTTC.